The 3 T cell receptor beta chains below come from one sample, sequenced in a study of CD8 T cell repertoires and HIV-1 epitope variants. Produced via immunoSEQ multiplex PCR; TCRdb's table is partial and in-frame only. The sample comprises about 95,000 clones, just under 75% of which are singletons, and approximately 24% rests with the top ten. Sequencing used uncultured baseline CD8+ T cells from peripheral blood mononuclear cells (PBMCs). These receptors all stem from a male donor with HIV.

On this clone itself: Other nucleotide sequences from this sample produce the same CDR3. The chain couples TRBV7-9 to TRBJ2-7; 9 nucleotides match TRBD1. This CDR3 comprises 14 residues. Per germline, CDR1 SEHNR and CDR2 FQNEAQ (reference sequence). After removal of 0 bases from V and 3 bases from J, the junction contained 0 bases not matched to a gene. The CDR3 protein is CASSLAGQGYEQYF. CDR3 sequence (DNA): TGTGCCAGCAGCTTAGCGGGACAGGGCTACGAGCAGTACTTC.

V and J are TRBV6-6 and TRBJ2-1; the D gene is possibly TRBD1 (6 bases). The V end was cut by 8 bases, the J end by 7 bases, with 18 bases between. CDR3 length: 14 amino acids. Germline loops: CDR1 MNHNY, CDR2 SVGAGI (reference sequence). CDR3 in amino acids: CASWPDSIRNEQFF. The CDR3 region has the DNA TGTGCCAGCTGGCCGGACAGTATTCGGAATGAGCAGTTCTTC.

The rearrangement joins TRBV28 to TRBJ1-2, with 7 bases aligning to TRBD1. This CDR3 has 14 amino acids. Germline CDR1 reads MDHEN; CDR2 reads SYDVKM. J lost 4 bases, V lost 4 bases, and 6 bases had no gene match. The CDR3 is CASSSTGIVYGYTF. CDR3 nucleotide sequence: TGTGCCAGCAGTTCGACAGGGATCGTCTATGGCTACACCTTC.